Listed below are T cell receptor beta chains from one sample, sequenced in a study of cytomegalovirus exposure and HLA in healthy donors. TCRdb keeps only in-frame clones here, not all; method: immunoSEQ multiplex PCR. The sample includes 180,000 or so clones, 75% to 85% of them seen just once. Sequencing input: PBMCs. Receptor source: a man aged 18-30 years in good health and CMV-seronegative. CDR3s include the opening cysteine and the closing phenylalanine or tryptophan. The D gene is left open where the match is weak. Size is stated for part of the rows, as once, few or many counts, or as a class when the clone is expanded.

TRBJ2-2,TRBV5-6,15,.,TRBD1,CASIQQGSNTGELFF,TGTGCCAGCATCCAACAGGGGAGTAATACCGGGGAGCTGTTTTTT
TRBJ1-3,TRBV9,15,.,.,CASSESLRGGNTIYF,TGTGCCAGCAGCGAAAGTCTAAGAGGAGGAAACACCATATATTTT
TRBJ2-5,TRBV7-3,14,.,.,CASSFTGVQETQYF,TGTGCCAGCAGCTTTACCGGGGTGCAAGAGACCCAGTACTTC
TRBJ1-2,TRBV19,14,.,.,CASTTPGTPYGYTF,TGTGCCAGTACCACCCCCGGGACACCATATGGCTACACCTTC
TRBJ1-2,TRBV10-3,12,.,.,CAISEANHGYTF,TGTGCCATCAGTGAGGCTAACCATGGCTACACCTTC
TRBJ2-5,TRBV14,14,.,.,CASSQDTGRETQYF,TGTGCCAGCAGCCAAGATACAGGGAGAGAGACCCAGTACTTC
TRBJ2-1,TRBV19,15,few,TRBD2,CASRSSGRGSAEQFF,TGTGCCAGTAGGTCTAGCGGGAGGGGAAGTGCTGAGCAGTTCTTC
TRBJ2-3,TRBV30,15,.,TRBD2,CAWSLGLAGADTQYF,TGTGCCTGGAGTCTGGGACTAGCGGGGGCAGATACGCAGTATTTT
TRBJ2-7,TRBV18,14,.,.,CASSPDGTQGYRDF,TGTGCCAGCTCACCCGACGGGACTCAGGGCTATAGGGACTTC
TRBJ2-5,TRBV5-1,14,.,TRBD1,CASSAQGVAETQYF,TGCGCCAGCAGCGCACAGGGGGTGGCGGAGACCCAGTACTTC
TRBJ1-2,TRBV6-5,14,.,.,CASSYTGSLNGYTF,TGTGCCAGCAGTTATACAGGGAGTTTGAATGGCTACACCTTC
TRBJ1-2,TRBV5-5,15,once,.,CASSSSIGANYGYTF,TGTGCCAGCAGCTCCAGTATTGGGGCAAACTATGGCTACACCTTC
TRBJ1-1,TRBV5-4,17,.,TRBD1,CASSPPGQGLGDTEAFF,TGTGCCAGCAGCCCTCCGGGACAGGGACTAGGGGACACTGAAGCTTTCTTT
TRBJ2-2,TRBV7-3,15,.,TRBD1,CASSSRTGAAGELFF,TGTGCCAGCAGCTCCCGGACAGGCGCGGCCGGGGAGCTGTTTTTT
TRBJ2-1,TRBV4-1,15,.,.,CASSQDGTRGREQFF,TGCGCCAGCAGCCAAGATGGGACTCGAGGCCGTGAGCAGTTCTTC
TRBJ2-3,TRBV6-5,15,few,TRBD2,CASSPSGRAKDTQYF,TGTGCCAGCAGCCCCAGCGGGAGGGCCAAAGATACGCAGTATTTT
TRBJ1-2,TRBV6-1,14,.,TRBD1,CASSETGGWGGYTF,TGTGCCAGCAGTGAAACAGGGGGCTGGGGTGGCTACACCTTC
TRBJ2-7,TRBV6-1,15,.,TRBD1,CASSVRDRSLREQYF,TGTGCCAGCAGTGTCCGGGACAGATCCCTAAGAGAGCAGTACTTC
TRBJ1-1,TRBV5-1,14,.,.,CASSVTGLNTEAFF,TGCGCCAGCAGTGTAACAGGGTTGAACACTGAAGCTTTCTTT
TRBJ2-3,TRBV28,17,once,.,CASSFPWKGESADTQYF,TGTGCCAGCAGTTTCCCATGGAAGGGGGAGAGCGCAGATACGCAGTATTTT
TRBJ2-7,TRBV2,14,.,TRBD2,CASVKLAAIYEQYF,TGTGCCAGCGTAAAACTAGCGGCCATCTACGAGCAGTACTTC
TRBJ2-7,TRBV2,15,.,.,CASIESTGGGYEQYF,TGTGCCAGCATTGAGTCTACAGGGGGGGGGTACGAGCAGTACTTC
TRBJ2-1,TRBV7-9,16,.,.,CAGARGGQSSYNEQFF,TGTGCCGGAGCCCGGGGGGGACAGTCCTCCTACAATGAGCAGTTCTTC
TRBJ1-1,TRBV6-1,12,.,TRBD1,CASSAYRDREFF,TGTGCCAGCAGTGCCTACCGGGACAGGGAGTTCTTT
TRBJ1-4,TRBV11-2,17,.,TRBD1,CASSLGALGTGNEKLFF,TGTGCCAGCAGCTTAGGAGCGTTGGGGACAGGCAATGAAAAACTGTTTTTT
TRBJ2-7,TRBV23-1,16,.,TRBD1,CASSQRGDRELGEQYF,TGCGCCAGCAGTCAACGAGGGGACAGGGAATTGGGGGAGCAGTACTTC